Sequencing of this T cell receptor beta chain was carried out in a study of CD8 T cells in Susac syndrome. Regarding the study as a whole: The authors acknowledged that the study's TCR sequencing and HLA analysis involved relatively few individuals.

The V and J ends lost 5 bases and 6 bases, in that order; junction bases with no gene match: 8. This CDR3 comprises 15 residues. CDR1 is LNHDA and CDR2 is SQIVND in the germline V gene (reference sequence). RNA, at about 0.5 to 1 ug, was reverse transcribed with random hexamers. Multiplex PCR with immunoSEQ amplified the TCR beta CDR3 across 54 Vbeta and 13 Jbeta. TCRdb reprocessed the immunoSEQ multiplex PCR reads with MiXCR, giving one entry per CDR3 protein. The sample shows 150,000 to 200,000 distinct CDR3 sequences, around 94% of them seen only once. TCR beta from blood CD8+ and CD4+ T cells was sequenced. Negative magnetic isolation gave CD8+ and CD4+ cells; FACS enriched CD8+ TEMRA. Concerning this clonotype: What it recognizes is unknown.

This sequence originates from a human donor with multiple sclerosis. The source material was CD4+ T cells from PBMCs. The rearrangement uses TRBV19 and TRBJ2-7, with 12 bases matching TRBD2. CDR3 nucleotides: TGTGCCAGTAGTCCTAGCGGGAGGGGCCTTTCCGAGCAGTACTTC. It encodes CASSPSGRGLSEQYF.